The T cell receptor (beta chain) under discussion was sequenced for a study of blood T cell repertoires in COVID-19. Study details: Acute and convalescent COVID-19 specimens originated in the United States, Italy and Spain.

TCRdb's table, derived via immunoSEQ multiplex PCR, lists solely in-frame clones and lacks some. The table records 270,000 or so clones, roughly 80% of them present only once. Everyone who took part was roughly 18 to 95 years old, and they came from 20 to 25 US areas. Assignment of participants to cohorts was predicated upon participant-reported clinical history. The CDR3 runs 18 residues. V shed 4 bases and J 4 bases; nucleotides not matched to a gene: 12. The V gene's germline CDR1 is SGHRS and CDR2 YFSETQ. Sequenced input: PBMCs or T cells enriched from blood (not recorded which). The sequence derives from a man aged 50 to 60 who had recovered from COVID-19. J is TRBJ2-3 and V is TRBV5-1, with TRBD2 matching over 13 bases. CDR3 region: CASSPSPTSGRAPDTQYF. The CDR3 DNA sequence: TGCGCCAGCAGCCCCTCACCTACTAGCGGGAGGGCCCCAGATACGCAGTATTTT.